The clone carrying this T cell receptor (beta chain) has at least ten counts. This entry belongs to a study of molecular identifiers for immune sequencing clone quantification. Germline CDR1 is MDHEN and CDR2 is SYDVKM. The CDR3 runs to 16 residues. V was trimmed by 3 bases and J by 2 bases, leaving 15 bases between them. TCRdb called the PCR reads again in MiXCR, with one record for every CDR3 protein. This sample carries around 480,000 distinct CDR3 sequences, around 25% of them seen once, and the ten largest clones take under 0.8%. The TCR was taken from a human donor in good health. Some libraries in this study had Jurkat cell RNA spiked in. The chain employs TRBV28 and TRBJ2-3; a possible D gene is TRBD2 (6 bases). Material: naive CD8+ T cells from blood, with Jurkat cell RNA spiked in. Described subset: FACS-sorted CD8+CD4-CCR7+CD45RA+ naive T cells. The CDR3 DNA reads TGTGCCAGCAGTTTTATGGAGGGCCCCCCCACAGATACGCAGTATTTT. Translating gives CASSFMEGPPTDTQYF.